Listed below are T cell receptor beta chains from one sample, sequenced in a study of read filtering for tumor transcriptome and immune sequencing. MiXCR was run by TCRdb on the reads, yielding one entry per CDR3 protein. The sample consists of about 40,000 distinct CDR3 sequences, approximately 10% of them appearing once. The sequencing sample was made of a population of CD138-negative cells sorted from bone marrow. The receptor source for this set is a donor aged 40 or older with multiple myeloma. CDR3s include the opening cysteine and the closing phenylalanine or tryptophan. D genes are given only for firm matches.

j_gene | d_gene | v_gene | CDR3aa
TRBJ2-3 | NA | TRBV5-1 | CASSFDLDFASFTDTQYF
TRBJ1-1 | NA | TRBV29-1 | CSVDRGNTEAFF
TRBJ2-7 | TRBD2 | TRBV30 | CAWSVGTSGSYEQYF
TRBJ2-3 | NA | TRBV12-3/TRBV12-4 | CASSLDWGGTQYF
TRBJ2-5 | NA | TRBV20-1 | CSARTDRFQETQYF
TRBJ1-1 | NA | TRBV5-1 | CASSFGVATTEAFF
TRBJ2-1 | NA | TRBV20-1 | CSARPGSYNEQFF
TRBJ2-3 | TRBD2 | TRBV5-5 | CASADLSGSTDTQYF
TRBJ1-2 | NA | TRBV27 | CASSLSTGLGYTF
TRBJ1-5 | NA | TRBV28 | CASIPPGPYQPQHF
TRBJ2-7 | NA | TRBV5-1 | CASSLGLEQYF
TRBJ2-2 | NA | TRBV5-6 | CASSLFNTGELFF
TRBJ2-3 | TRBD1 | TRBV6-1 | CASRHGTGASDTQYF
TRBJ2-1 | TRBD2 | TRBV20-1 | CSATLRGGSYNEQFF
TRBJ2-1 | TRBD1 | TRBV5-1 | CASSWEGQGASEQFF
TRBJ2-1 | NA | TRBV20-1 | CSARGGGRGEQFF
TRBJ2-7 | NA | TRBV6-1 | CASSEAGRSYEQYF
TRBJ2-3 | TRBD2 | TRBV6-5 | CASSYSSGSGTDTQYF
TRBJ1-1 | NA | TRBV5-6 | CASSSGQRTNTEAFF
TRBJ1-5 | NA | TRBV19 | CASTPGRSNQPQHF
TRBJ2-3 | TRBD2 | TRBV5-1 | CASSHLAGVDTQYF
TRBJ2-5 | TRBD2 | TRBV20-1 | CSATIRSGGGETQYF
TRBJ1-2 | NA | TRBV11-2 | CASSQQEGYGYTF
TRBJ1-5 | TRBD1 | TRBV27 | CASSLLGQGGNQPQHF
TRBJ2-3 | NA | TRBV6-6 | CASSFYSDTQYF
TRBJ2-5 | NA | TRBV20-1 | CSARARRLRETQYF
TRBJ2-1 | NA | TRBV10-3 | CATSQNEQFF
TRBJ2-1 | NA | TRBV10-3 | CATERGAQGNEQFF
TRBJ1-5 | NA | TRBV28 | CASSRTLAGQPQHF
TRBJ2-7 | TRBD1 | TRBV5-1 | CASRGTGGVYEQYF
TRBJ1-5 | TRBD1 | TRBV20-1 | CSARRQGVVGNQPQHF
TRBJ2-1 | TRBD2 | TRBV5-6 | CASFGEGGGEQFF
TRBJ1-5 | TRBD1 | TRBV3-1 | CASSQGTGQLGQPQHF
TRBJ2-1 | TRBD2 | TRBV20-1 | CSASGGGNEQFF
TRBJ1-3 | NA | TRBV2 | CASRLTVSGNTIYF
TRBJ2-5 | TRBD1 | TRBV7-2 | CASSRIWTGTGSETQYF
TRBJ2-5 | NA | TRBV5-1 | CASRPPTGEETQYF
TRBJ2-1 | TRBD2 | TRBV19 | CASSIPSGHYNEQFF
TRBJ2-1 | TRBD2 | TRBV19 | CASSASYWTSGNNEQFF
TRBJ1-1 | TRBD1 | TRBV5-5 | CASSLFGTGNTEAFF
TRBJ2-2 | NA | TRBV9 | CASSRDGNTGELFF
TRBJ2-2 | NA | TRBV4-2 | CASSPDFVNTGELFF